This T cell receptor beta chain was recorded in a study of blood T cell repertoires in COVID-19 (dated by TCRdb to 2019 to 2021). For the wider study: Collaborator samples came from the United States, Italy and Spain and covered acute and convalescent phases of COVID-19. The prospective study material was composed of cDNA or gDNA derived from T cells, B-cell-depleted T cells, or PBMCs. The dataset comprised deeply sampled blood TCRbeta repertoires from subjects exposed to, actively infected with, or recovered from COVID-19. The repertoires were released in a freely available public database intended as a resource for research on the immune response to SARS-CoV-2. Samples were obtained from the ongoing ImmuneRACE study (first 160 participants) and from some 1,300 subjects provided by 6 global collaborators. Nearly every sample came with metadata listing a de-identified subject ID, COVID-19 status, age in years and sex. HLA class I and class II types, where available, came from metadata supplied by the sample provider rather than from assay-based typing. The paper's findings and limits, for the study overall: The quantity of clinical and demographic metadata differed by source and by participant and was supplied without curation.

Collaborating institutions collected whole blood in K2EDTA tubes following their own protocols. For TCRbeta analysis, collaborator samples were shipped as frozen whole blood, as isolated PBMCs, or as DNA extracted from either sample type. The immunoSEQ Assay, a bias-controlled multiplex PCR, was used to amplify TCRbeta CDR3 regions from genomic DNA. From the authors' description of their analysis: The number of nucleated cells in each sample was estimated by amplification of reference gene primers within the assay. To quantify the absolute abundance of each unique TCRbeta CDR3 rearrangement, sequence reads were collapsed and filtered. For each sample, productive Simpson clonality was calculated as the square root of Simpson's diversity index over productive rearrangements. The table was pulled from immuneACCESS by TCRdb, which kept in-frame rearrangements only. Such tables lose some clones; where checked, under half of the loss comes from unresolved V genes, and the rest has no known cause. That table is the source of V, J and clone size, and D and trimming were worked out from the DNA. Counted in this sample were approximately 200,000 clones; roughly nine tenths of them appeared once. The ten top clones hold less than 1.5% of the sample.

On this clone itself: What this receptor recognizes is not known. Per-nucleotide qualities are absent, and no much larger clonotype sits a single base away.

Relative to germline, V is missing 5 bases and J is missing 4 bases, with 12 bases of the junction outside any gene match. CDR1 SGHVS and CDR2 FQNEAQ were looked up in the germline V gene. The cysteine opens and the phenylalanine closes a CDR3 of 16 amino acids. The sequence is cut down to CDR3 DNA, 48 bases in frame from base 1. This clonotype originated in a man aged 30 to 45 with acute or convalescent COVID-19. Sequenced sample: peripheral blood. The rearrangement joined TRBV7-8 to TRBJ1-2; a stretch of 8 junction bases matches TRBD1. The nucleotides are TGTGCCAGCAGCCCCCAAACCCAGCAGGGGGCCTATGGCTACACCTTC. This codes for CASSPQTQQGAYGYTF.